This T cell receptor beta chain was retrieved from a study of OX40 agonist ivuxolimab in advanced cancers. Study conclusions and caveats: Relative to CD4+ cells, CD8+ T cells on average had more expanded clones. Dosing at 0.1 to 3.0 mg/kg was accompanied by clonal expansion of CD4+ and CD8+ blood T cells by week 6.

Blood sampling took place at baseline, cycle 4 day 1, and cycle 7 day 1. Comments on this clone: No antigen is known for it.

The germline V gene encodes CDR1 GTSNPN and CDR2 SVGIG (reference sequence). The CDR3 has 16 residues. V shed 7 bases and J 0 bases; nucleotides not matched to a gene: 11. TCRdb keeps only in-frame clones here, not all; method: immunoSEQ multiplex PCR. Here the sample spans roughly 93,000 clones, 91% being singletons. Sequenced here: CD4+ or CD8+ T cells sorted from blood, sampled in a trial of the OX40 agonist ivuxolimab. This TCR was recovered from an adult with an advanced solid tumor such as melanoma, head and neck, liver or kidney cancer. The chain has TRBV30 and TRBJ2-3; 9 nucleotides match TRBD2. This CDR3 reads CAFRLAGASSTDTQYF. The CDR3, as DNA: TGTGCCTTCCGCTTAGCGGGAGCATCTAGCACAGATACGCAGTATTTT.